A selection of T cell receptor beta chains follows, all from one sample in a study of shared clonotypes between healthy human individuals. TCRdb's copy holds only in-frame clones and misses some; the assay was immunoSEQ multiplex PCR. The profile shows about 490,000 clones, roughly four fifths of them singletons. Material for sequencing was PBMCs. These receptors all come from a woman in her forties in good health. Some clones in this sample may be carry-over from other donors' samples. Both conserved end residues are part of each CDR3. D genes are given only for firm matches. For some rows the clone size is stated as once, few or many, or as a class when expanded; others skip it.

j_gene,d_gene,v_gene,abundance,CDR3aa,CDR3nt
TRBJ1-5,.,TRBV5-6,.,CASSLYHSSNQPQHF,TGTGCCAGCAGCTTGTATCACAGTAGCAATCAGCCCCAGCATTTT
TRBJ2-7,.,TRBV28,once,CASRPASGRPNEQYF,TGTGCCAGCAGGCCTGCCTCGGGACGACCTAACGAGCAGTACTTC
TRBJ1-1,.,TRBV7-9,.,CASSLVENTEAFF,TGTGCCAGCAGCTTAGTTGAGAACACTGAAGCTTTCTTT
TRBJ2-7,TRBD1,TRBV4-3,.,CASSQGIRTGGDEQYF,TGCGCCAGCAGCCAAGGGATAAGGACAGGGGGTGACGAGCAGTACTTC
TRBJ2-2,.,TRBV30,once,CAWNRGPNTGELFF,TGTGCCTGGAATCGGGGGCCTAACACCGGGGAGCTGTTTTTT
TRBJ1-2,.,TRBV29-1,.,CSVGGVGGRYGYTF,TGCAGCGTTGGAGGCGTGGGGGGACGATATGGCTACACCTTC
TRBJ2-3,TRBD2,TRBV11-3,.,CASSPPGVAGGIPDTQYF,TGTGCCAGCAGCCCTCCGGGGGTAGCGGGAGGGATCCCAGATACGCAGTATTTT
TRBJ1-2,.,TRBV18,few,CASSPEVRRVPGGYTF,TGTGCCAGCTCACCAGAGGTTCGCAGGGTACCGGGGGGCTACACCTTC
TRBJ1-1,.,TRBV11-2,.,CASSSLQGITEAFF,TGTGCCAGCAGCTCTTTACAGGGAATTACTGAAGCTTTCTTT
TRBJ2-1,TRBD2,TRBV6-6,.,CASTYSGLAGNEQFF,TGTGCCAGCACCTATAGTGGCCTAGCGGGCAATGAGCAGTTCTTC
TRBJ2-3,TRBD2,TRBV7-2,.,CASSLVVAGPQDTQYF,TGTGCCAGCAGCTTAGTGGTAGCGGGTCCTCAGGATACGCAGTATTTT
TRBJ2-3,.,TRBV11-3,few,CASSHSRTDTQYF,TGTGCCAGCAGCCACAGTCGAACAGATACGCAGTATTTT
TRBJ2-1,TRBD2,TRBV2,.,CASSVGLAGGLRGSEQFF,TGTGCCAGCAGTGTTGGGCTAGCGGGAGGGCTAAGGGGGAGTGAGCAGTTCTTC
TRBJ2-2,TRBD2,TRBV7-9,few,CATSAGRNTGELFF,TGTGCCACCTCAGCGGGACGTAACACCGGGGAGCTGTTTTTT
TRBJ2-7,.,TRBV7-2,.,CASSLEISSYEQYF,TGTGCCAGCAGCCTAGAGATTAGCTCCTACGAGCAGTACTTC
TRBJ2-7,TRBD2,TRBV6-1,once,CASSETLAGTKQYF,TGTGCCAGCAGTGAGACACTAGCGGGAACTAAGCAGTACTTC
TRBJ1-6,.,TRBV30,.,CAWRGGLNNSPLHF,TGTGCCTGGAGAGGAGGCCTTAATAATTCACCCCTCCACTTT
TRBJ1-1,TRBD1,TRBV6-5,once,CASSYLTGVMNTEAFF,TGTGCCAGCAGTTACTTGACAGGGGTCATGAACACTGAAGCTTTCTTT
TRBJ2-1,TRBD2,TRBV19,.,CASSTVAGRYNEQFF,TGTGCCAGTAGTACCGTAGCGGGACGGTACAATGAGCAGTTCTTC
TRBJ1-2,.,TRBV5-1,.,CASSLLPGEPNNYGYTF,TGCGCCAGCAGCTTACTTCCTGGGGAACCTAATAACTATGGCTACACCTTC
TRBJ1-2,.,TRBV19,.,CASSISGENGYTF,TGTGCCAGTAGTATTTCTGGGGAAAATGGCTACACCTTC
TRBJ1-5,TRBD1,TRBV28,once,CASWTGDSNQPQHF,TGTGCCAGCTGGACAGGGGACAGCAATCAGCCCCAGCATTTT
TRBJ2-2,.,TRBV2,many,CASSRLTNTGELFF,TGTGCCAGCAGTAGACTAACGAACACCGGGGAGCTGTTTTTT
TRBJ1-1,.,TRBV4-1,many,CASSQEEGQKNTEAFF,TGCGCCAGCAGCCAAGAAGAAGGGCAGAAGAACACTGAAGCTTTCTTT
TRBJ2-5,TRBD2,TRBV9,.,CASSVGSLAGTQETQYF,TGTGCCAGCAGCGTAGGTTCACTAGCGGGGACCCAAGAGACCCAGTACTTC
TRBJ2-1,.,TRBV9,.,CASSVSMDNEQFF,TGTGCCAGCAGCGTGAGTATGGACAATGAGCAGTTCTTC
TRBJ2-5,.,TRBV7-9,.,CASSHDRDLGTQYF,TGTGCCAGCAGTCATGACCGGGACCTGGGGACCCAGTACTTC
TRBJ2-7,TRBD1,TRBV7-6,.,CASSLGGTGYGYEQYF,TGTGCCAGCAGCTTAGGGGGGACAGGGTACGGCTACGAGCAGTACTTC
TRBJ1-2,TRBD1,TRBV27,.,CASSPPGVRGPYGYTF,TGTGCCAGCAGTCCCCCCGGCGTCAGGGGGCCCTATGGCTACACCTTC
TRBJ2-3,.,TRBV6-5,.,CASRASTDTQYF,TGTGCCAGCAGAGCGAGCACAGATACGCAGTATTTT
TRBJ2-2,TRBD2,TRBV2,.,CASSESGRATGELFF,TGTGCCAGTAGCGAGAGCGGGAGGGCCACCGGGGAGCTGTTTTTT
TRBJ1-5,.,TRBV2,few,CASKSLSNQPQHF,TGTGCCAGCAAGTCACTTAGCAATCAGCCCCAGCATTTT
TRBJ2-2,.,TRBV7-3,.,CASSFSGYGGELFF,TGTGCCAGCAGCTTTTCGGGGTACGGCGGGGAGCTGTTTTTT
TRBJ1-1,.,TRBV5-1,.,CASSLALNTEAFF,TGCGCCAGCAGCTTGGCTCTGAACACTGAAGCTTTCTTT
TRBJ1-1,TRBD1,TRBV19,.,CASSIRRTGETEAFF,TGTGCCAGTAGTATTAGGAGGACAGGGGAGACTGAAGCTTTCTTT
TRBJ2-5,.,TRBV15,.,CATSGTAPQGGETQYF,TGTGCCACCAGCGGAACAGCACCACAGGGCGGAGAGACCCAGTACTTC
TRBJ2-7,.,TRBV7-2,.,CASSLDSSGAYEQYF,TGTGCCAGCAGCTTAGATAGTAGCGGAGCCTACGAGCAGTACTTC
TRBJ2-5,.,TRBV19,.,CASGGADETQYF,TGTGCCAGTGGGGGGGCGGACGAGACCCAGTACTTC
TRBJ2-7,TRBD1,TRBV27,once,CASSFGQGPREQYF,TGTGCCAGCAGTTTCGGACAGGGCCCCCGGGAGCAGTACTTC
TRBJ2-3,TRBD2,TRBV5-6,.,CASSLRSGRAEVPQYF,TGTGCCAGCAGCTTGCGAAGCGGGAGGGCCGAGGTGCCGCAGTATTTT
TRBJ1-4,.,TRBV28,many,CASSLVALNEKLFF,TGTGCCAGCAGTTTAGTTGCCCTTAATGAAAAACTGTTTTTT
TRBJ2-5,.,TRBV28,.,CASGGRTLVQETQYF,TGTGCCAGTGGGGGCAGGACATTGGTCCAAGAGACCCAGTACTTC
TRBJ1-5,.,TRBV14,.,CASSQEIDNQPQHF,TGTGCCAGCAGCCAAGAAATAGACAATCAGCCCCAGCATTTT
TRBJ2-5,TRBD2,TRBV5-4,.,CASSVGAGEETQYF,TGTGCCAGCAGCGTAGGGGCGGGAGAAGAGACCCAGTACTTC
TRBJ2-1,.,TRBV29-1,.,CSVVQGSYDEQFF,TGCAGCGTTGTACAGGGCTCCTACGATGAGCAGTTCTTC
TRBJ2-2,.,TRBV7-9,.,CASKPQGSSTGELFF,TGTGCCAGCAAGCCGCAGGGGAGTAGCACCGGGGAGCTGTTTTTT
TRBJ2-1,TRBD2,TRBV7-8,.,CASSLNPTSGTSYNEQFF,TGTGCCAGCAGCTTAAATCCGACTAGCGGGACCTCCTACAATGAGCAGTTCTTC
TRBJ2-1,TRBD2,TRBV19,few,CASSRTSGPLGDEQFF,TGTGCCAGTAGTAGGACTAGCGGGCCCCTAGGGGATGAGCAGTTCTTC
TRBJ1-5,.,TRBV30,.,CAWDRGGSNQPQHF,TGTGCCTGGGATCGGGGTGGAAGCAATCAGCCCCAGCATTTT
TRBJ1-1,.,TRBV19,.,CASSMGTPLGTEAFF,TGTGCCAGTAGTATGGGCACCCCACTGGGGACTGAAGCTTTCTTT
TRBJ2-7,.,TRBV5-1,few,CASSSPHGYRGSYEQYF,TGCGCCAGCAGCTCACCTCATGGGTATAGGGGGTCCTACGAGCAGTACTTC
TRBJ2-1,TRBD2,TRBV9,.,CASSVVASGYNEQFF,TGTGCCAGCAGCGTAGTGGCTAGCGGCTACAATGAGCAGTTCTTC
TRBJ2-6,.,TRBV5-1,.,CASRREGQGSGANVLTF,TGCGCCAGCAGGCGCGAGGGGCAGGGTTCTGGGGCCAACGTCCTGACTTTC
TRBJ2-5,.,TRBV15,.,CATSRSPQETQYF,TGTGCCACCAGCAGAAGCCCTCAAGAGACCCAGTACTTC
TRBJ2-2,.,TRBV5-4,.,CASSLAADGELFF,TGTGCCAGCAGCTTGGCCGCAGACGGGGAGCTGTTTTTT